One sample yielded the 31 T cell receptor beta chains listed below, sequenced in a study of blood T cell repertoires in COVID-19. Sequencing was performed with immunoSEQ multiplex PCR; in TCRdb, only in-frame clones are kept and a portion is missing. The sample includes fewer than 50,000 clones, more than 80% seen only once; the top ten take roughly 0.35%. Sequenced input: peripheral blood. Receptors originate from a man in his forties or fifties with COVID-19, enrolled during active disease.

V gene TRBV4-1 combines with J gene TRBJ2-3; TRBD2 matches at 13 bases. From germline, CDR1 is MGHRA and CDR2 YSYEKL. With V trimmed by 2 bases and J by 5 bases, 4 bases remained unmatched. The CDR3 is made up of 16 amino acids. CDR3 region: CASSQMGLAGIDTQYF. DNA of the CDR3: TGCGCCAGCAGCCAAATGGGACTAGCGGGAATAGATACGCAGTATTTT.

The rearrangement links TRBV5-1 to TRBJ2-2; D call uncertain. The germline gives CDR1 SGHRS, CDR2 YFSETQ. V was pared by 1 base and J by 1 base, with 8 bases between. This CDR3 has 15 residues. The CDR3, as DNA: TGCGCCAGCAGCTTGTTGAGCCTGAACACCGGGGAGCTGTTTTTT. This encodes CASSLLSLNTGELFF.

CDR3 DNA: TGTGCCAGTAGTATTATATTATCGGCAGGGGAAAGCACAGATACGCAGTATTTT. It translates to CASSIILSAGESTDTQYF. V is TRBV19 and J is TRBJ2-3; TRBD1 might be the D (6 bases). Germline loops: CDR1 LNHDA, CDR2 SQIVND (reference sequence). The V end was cut by 3 bases, the J end by 0 bases, with 19 bases between. The CDR3 covers 18 residues.

This chain joins TRBV12-5 and TRBJ2-6; D is perhaps TRBD1 (6 bases). This CDR3 has 16 residues. Trimming cost V 0 bases and J 4 bases, with 10 bases left between them. CDR1 LGHNT and CDR2 FRNRAP come from the germline V gene. Here the CDR3 reads CASGLVLGAGANVLTF. DNA of the CDR3: TGTGCTAGTGGTTTGGTACTGGGGGCCGGGGCCAACGTCCTGACTTTC.

This clone was recorded once. The chain is built from TRBV21-1 and TRBJ2-1; the table's TRBD2 call for D was not verified on the DNA. TRBV21-1 is shown as a pseudogene. The CDR3 extends over 17 amino acids. The CDR3 protein is CASSPLLAGVTYNEQFF. The DNA of the CDR3 is TGTGCCAGCAGCCCTTTACTGGCGGGAGTAACCTACAATGAGCAGTTCTTC.

The rearrangement joins TRBV27 to TRBJ1-3; D perhaps matches TRBD1 (6 bases). The length of the CDR3 is 14 residues. Trimming took off 5 bases at V and 3 bases at J, with 11 bases between the two ends. Germline-derived CDR1 and CDR2 are MNHEY and SMNVEV (reference sequence). DNA for the CDR3: TGTGCCAGCAGTCCAACAGGGTATGGAAACACCATATATTTT. It is translated as CASSPTGYGNTIYF.

The CDR3 protein is CANTKGVRTEAFF. DNA of the CDR3: TGTGCCAACACAAAAGGGGTTCGCACTGAAGCTTTCTTT. The chain has TRBV2 and TRBJ1-1; D may be TRBD1 (5 bases). This CDR3 contains 13 residues. Trimming took off 10 bases at V and 4 bases at J, with 16 bases between the two ends. CDR1 and CDR2 from the germline V gene are SNHLY and FYNNEI.

The chain recombines TRBV5-1 with TRBJ2-1; 8 bases match TRBD2. J lost 4 bases, V lost 7 bases, and 7 bases had no gene match. Germline V gene data show CDR1 as SGHRS and CDR2 as YFSETQ. The CDR3 is 14 amino acids. CDR3 amino acids: CASGRSGSYNEQFF. The CDR3 DNA follows: TGCGCCAGCGGGCGGAGCGGGAGTTACAATGAGCAGTTCTTC. The full variable domain, in which reference TRBV5-1 and TRBJ2-1 provide the parts outside the CDR3, is KAGVTQTPRYLIKTRGQQVTLSCSPISGHRSVSWYQQTPGQGLQFLFEYFSETQRNKGNFPGRFSGRQFSNSRSEMNVSTLELGDSALYLCASGRSGSYNEQFFGPGTRLTVL.

For the CDR3, the DNA is TGCGCCAGCAGCCCTACAGGGGCTCCTGGAAACACCATATATTTT. Its translation is CASSPTGAPGNTIYF. The chain recombines TRBV4-3 with TRBJ1-3; 7 nucleotides match TRBD1. CDR1 and CDR2 from the germline V gene are LGHNA and YSLEER. This CDR3 has 15 residues. V trimming: 4 bases; J trimming: 2 bases; junction bases outside the gene matches: 5.

This clone has a single count. The chain recombines TRBV6-5 with TRBJ1-1, with 8 positions matching TRBD1. This CDR3 comprises 12 residues. The germline CDR1 and CDR2 sequences are MNHEY and SVGAGI. The V segment lost 8 bases and the J segment 1 base; nucleotides outside the gene matches: 0. The CDR3 sequence: CASGQGNTEAFF. CDR3 sequence (DNA): TGTGCCAGCGGACAGGGGAACACTGAAGCTTTCTTT.

This chain joins TRBV2 and TRBJ1-1; D is perhaps TRBD1 (5 bases). The CDR3 has 13 amino acids. Trimming took 2 bases from V and 4 from J, leaving 8 bases between them. Germline-derived CDR1 and CDR2 are SNHLY and FYNNEI. CDR3 in DNA: TGTGCCAGCAGTGAACAGGGTGGCACTGAAGCTTTCTTT. It specifies CASSEQGGTEAFF.

This rearrangement joins TRBV7-2 to TRBJ2-3; 8 bases line up with TRBD2. Germline V CDR1 and CDR2: SGHTA, FQGNSA. CDR3 size: 13 residues. Trimming cost V 3 bases and J 5 bases; bases outside gene matches: 1. The DNA of the CDR3 is TGTGCCAGCAGCTTCGGGAGGGAAGATACGCAGTATTTT. Protein product: CASSFGREDTQYF. Complete variable domain (other parts from reference TRBV7-2 and TRBJ2-3): GAGVSQSPSNKVTEKGKDVELRCDPISGHTALYWYRQSLGQGLEFLIYFQGNSAPDKSGLPSDRFSAERTGGSVSTLTIQRTQQEDSAVYLCASSFGREDTQYFGPGTRLTVL.

The V gene is TRBV30, the J gene TRBJ1-6; maybe TRBD1 (6 bases). Germline V gene sequence: CDR1 GTSNPN, CDR2 SVGIG (reference sequence). V lost 0 bases, J lost 9 bases, and 15 bases lay in between. This CDR3 region has 15 residues. Written as DNA, the CDR3 is TGTGCCTGGAGTGTTGGGACACCGAGGGGTTCACCCCTCCACTTT. Encoded protein: CAWSVGTPRGSPLHF.

This clone showed up just once. CDR3 nucleotide sequence: TGTGCCAGCAGCTTGGATCCAGGGGGCTCCTACGAGCAGTACTTC. It codes for CASSLDPGGSYEQYF. This chain uses TRBV5-4 with TRBJ2-7, with 7 bases identical to TRBD1. This CDR3 region has 15 residues. V lost 0 bases and J lost 0; bases outside the gene matches: 3. Germline values: CDR1 SGHNT, CDR2 YYREEE (reference sequence).

The rearrangement uses TRBV5-6 and TRBJ1-2; 7 bases are a match to TRBD1. CDR3 length equals 13 residues. J was trimmed by 3 bases and V by 4 bases; bases with no gene match: 3. The germline CDR1 and CDR2 sequences are SGHDT and YYEEEE. The CDR3 loop is CASSRDRDYGYTF. CDR3 coding DNA: TGTGCCAGCAGCCGTGACAGGGACTATGGCTACACCTTC.

This clone was counted only a few times. The V and J genes are TRBV11-1 and TRBJ2-5; 7 bases align to TRBD1. The CDR3 spans 15 residues. V lost 1 base, J lost 9 bases, and 11 bases stayed unmatched. Germline V gene data show CDR1 as SGHAT and CDR2 as FQDESV (reference sequence). CDR3 DNA sequence: TGTGCCAGCAGCTTAGGGGACAGCCTGAGAAGGCCCCAGTACTTC. It is translated as CASSLGDSLRRPQYF. The whole variable domain, filled in from reference TRBV11-1 and TRBJ2-5, reads EAEVAQSPRYKITEKSQAVAFWCDPISGHATLYWYRQILGQGPELLVQFQDESVVDDSQLPKDRFSAERLKGVDSTLKIQPAELGDSAMYLCASSLGDSLRRPQYFGPGTRLLVL.

This clone came up once. V gene TRBV6-4 combines with J gene TRBJ2-1, with a tentative D call TRBD2 (6 bases). Per the germline V gene, CDR1 is MRHNA and CDR2 is SNTAGT. This CDR3 is 15 amino acids long. Deletions cut 8 bases from V and 3 bases from J, with 17 bases between. This CDR3 reads CASDKGPGGYNEQFF. The CDR3 region has the DNA TGTGCCAGCGACAAGGGGCCCGGGGGCTACAATGAGCAGTTCTTC.

This chain joins TRBV30 and TRBJ2-3, with TRBD2 matching over 13 bases. With 5 bases clipped from V and 6 bases from J, the junction kept 11 bases outside the gene matches. CDR1 and CDR2 from the germline V gene are GTSNPN and SVGIG (reference sequence). The CDR3 has 16 amino acids. The CDR3 coding sequence is TGTGCCTGGGGACCGGGACTAGCGGGAAACACGGATACGCAGTATTTT. Residues: CAWGPGLAGNTDTQYF.

The chain is built from TRBV6-5 and TRBJ2-2, with D maybe TRBD1 (5 bases). CDR3 length equals 15 residues. Per the germline V gene, CDR1 is MNHEY and CDR2 is SVGAGI. V gave up 6 bases and J gave up 0 bases, with 11 bases separating them. CDR3 in amino acids: CASRPRQPNTGELFF. Here the CDR3 DNA reads TGTGCCAGCAGACCAAGACAGCCGAACACCGGGGAGCTGTTTTTT.

J is TRBJ1-4 and V is TRBV9; weak D call: TRBD1 (5 bases). Trimming pared 1 base from V and 2 bases from J, leaving 15 bases between. Germline V gives CDR1 SGDLS, CDR2 YYNGEE. The CDR3 has 17 amino acids. CDR3 coding DNA: TGTGCCAGCAGCGTATCGGCAGGGTCGACGACTAATGAAAAACTGTTTTTT. Translation: CASSVSAGSTTNEKLFF.

J is TRBJ1-1 and V is TRBV6-2 or TRBV6-3; D gene uncertain. The V gene's germline CDR1 is MNHEY and CDR2 SVGEGT. The V and J ends lost 2 bases and 3 bases respectively, with 16 bases between them. CDR3 length equals 16 residues. CDR3 in amino acids: CASSYAPRARHTEAFF. CDR3 bases: TGTGCCAGCAGTTACGCTCCGCGGGCCCGTCACACTGAAGCTTTCTTT.

The chain joins TRBV3-1 (or the pseudogene TRBV3-2) to TRBJ2-7, with 13 nucleotides matching TRBD2. V dropped 5 bases and J dropped 9; count of bases not matched to a gene: 1. From germline, CDR1 is LGHDT and CDR2 YNNKEL (reference sequence). This CDR3 has 12 residues. The chain's CDR3 is CASSRLAGGQYF. The DNA for the CDR3 is TGTGCCAGCAGCAGACTAGCGGGAGGGCAGTACTTC.

V gene TRBV28 combines with J gene TRBJ1-1; possible D gene TRBD1, 6 bases. This CDR3 comprises 16 residues. The ends were cut back, 2 bases at V and 4 bases at J, with 17 bases in the middle. Germline V lookup: CDR1 MDHEN, CDR2 SYDVKM. The CDR3: CASSLVGRGGGTEAFF. The CDR3 nucleotides are TGTGCCAGCAGTTTAGTAGGGCGGGGAGGGGGCACTGAAGCTTTCTTT.

The rearrangement uses TRBV9 and TRBJ2-5; 9 positions agree with TRBD2. The CDR3 contains 17 residues. J lost 3 bases, V lost 0 bases, and 9 bases had no gene match. Germline values: CDR1 SGDLS, CDR2 YYNGEE. The CDR3 DNA sequence: TGTGCCAGCAGCGTAGGGGCGGGAGGGCCGGTTGAAGAGACCCAGTACTTC. Translating gives CASSVGAGGPVEETQYF.

The CDR3 DNA sequence: TGTGCCAGCAGCTCTACAGGTGCAACTAATGAAAAACTGTTTTTT. This codes for CASSSTGATNEKLFF. The chain recombines TRBV5-5 with TRBJ1-4, with D perhaps matching TRBD1 (5 bases). The CDR3 length is 15 residues. V lost 3 bases, J lost 0 bases, and 9 bases lay in between. Germline values: CDR1 SGHKS, CDR2 YYEKEE (reference sequence).

The rearrangement joins TRBV27 to TRBJ2-7, with 10 bases matching TRBD1. The CDR3 consists of 15 residues. V was clipped by 4 bases and J by 4 bases; unmatched bases: 7. Germline loops: CDR1 MNHEY, CDR2 SMNVEV (reference sequence). CDR3 bases: TGTGCCAGCAGTTCCAAGACAGGGGGCGGGTACGAGCAGTACTTC. Translation gives CASSSKTGGGYEQYF.

V and J are TRBV6-5 and TRBJ1-5; TRBD1 is a possible D gene (5 bases). Looked up from germline, CDR1 is MNHEY and CDR2 is SVGAGI. The CDR3 extends over 15 amino acids. Deletions cut 2 bases from V and 4 bases from J, with 12 bases between. This CDR3 reads CASSYTRTPNQPQHF. In DNA, the CDR3 is TGTGCCAGCAGTTACACCCGGACACCGAATCAGCCCCAGCATTTT.

The chain carries TRBV7-3 and TRBJ2-7, with 8 positions matching TRBD1. This CDR3 contains 12 residues. Germline V gives CDR1 SGHTA, CDR2 FQGTGA. The V gene end was trimmed by 8 bases and the J gene end by 5 bases; junction bases not matched to a gene: 5. CDR3 sequence (DNA): TGTGCCAGCCGAACAGGGGGTGACGAGCAGTACTTC. Its protein is CASRTGGDEQYF.

The chain links TRBV7-9 to TRBJ1-6, with 7 bases fitting TRBD1. V was clipped by 5 bases and J by 2 bases; unmatched bases: 6. Germline V gene sequence: CDR1 SEHNR, CDR2 FQNEAQ (reference sequence). CDR3 length: 16 amino acids. The CDR3 loop is CASSGAGTAYNSPLHF. Written as DNA, the CDR3 is TGTGCCAGCAGCGGGGCCGGGACAGCCTATAATTCACCCCTCCACTTT.

This rearrangement joins TRBV18 to TRBJ1-1, with TRBD1 identical over 8 bases. Per the germline V gene, CDR1 is KGHSH and CDR2 is LQKENI. V shed 4 bases, J shed 3 bases, and the junction held 7 bases outside the gene matches. The CDR3 is made up of 15 amino acids. CDR3 sequence (DNA): TGTGCCAGCTCACTTAGACAGGGGTGGGACACTGAAGCTTTCTTT. It translates to CASSLRQGWDTEAFF. The full variable domain, in which reference TRBV18 and TRBJ1-1 provide the parts outside the CDR3, is NAGVMQNPRHLVRRRGQEARLRCSPMKGHSHVYWYRQLPEEGLKFMVYLQKENIIDESGMPKERFSAEFPKEGPSILRIQQVVRGDSAAYFCASSLRQGWDTEAFFGQGTRLTVV.

The DNA for the CDR3 is TGTGCCAGCAGTGACGTAGGGGGCAATCAGCCCCAGCATTTT. Amino acids: CASSDVGGNQPQHF. The chain employs TRBV2 and TRBJ1-5; D is perhaps TRBD1 (5 bases). The CDR3 length is 14 residues. Germline V CDR1 and CDR2: SNHLY, FYNNEI. Trimming stripped 3 bases from V and 2 bases from J, with 8 bases between.